This T cell receptor (beta chain) was identified during a study of blood T cell repertoires in COVID-19. In the original processing: Amplification from reference gene primers served as the basis for estimated nucleated cell counts. TCRdb keeps only in-frame clones here, not all; method: immunoSEQ multiplex PCR. Clone size and V and J calls were adopted from that table, with D and trimming inferred from the DNA. The sample shows 45,000 to 55,000 clones, around 78% of them seen only once. Germline CDR1 MNHEY, CDR2 SVGAGI. Germline trimming cut 6 bases from V and 5 bases from J; bases unmatched to any gene: 8. This CDR3 spans 15 amino acids.

Sequenced sample: peripheral blood. The chain employs TRBV6-5 and TRBJ1-1, with 11 bases lining up with TRBD1. The receptor was derived from a human donor in a cohort sampled during active COVID-19. In nucleotides, the CDR3 is TGTGCCAGCAGCATAGGGGACAGGGGGAGGACTGAAGCTTTCTTT. Residues: CASSIGDRGRTEAFF.